The rows below give T cell receptor beta chains drawn from one sample of a study of OX40 agonist ivuxolimab in advanced cancers. TCRdb's table, derived via immunoSEQ multiplex PCR, lists solely in-frame clones and lacks some. The sample lists about 50,000 clones, around 84% occurring once. The sample here was CD4+ or CD8+ T cells sorted from blood, taken in a trial of the OX40 agonist ivuxolimab. These receptors originate from an adult with an advanced solid tumor such as melanoma, head and neck, liver or kidney cancer. CDR3s leave out the opening cysteine and the closing phenylalanine or tryptophan. The order of the fields is CDR3 protein, V gene, J gene.

CDR3 protein: ASSPGLLNSPLH; V gene: TRBV27; J gene: TRBJ1-6
CDR3 protein: ASSLLALPYNEQF; V gene: TRBV5-1; J gene: TRBJ2-1
CDR3 protein: ASSLEANTGELF; V gene: TRBV7-9; J gene: TRBJ2-2
CDR3 protein: ASSLVSGRGGELF; V gene: TRBV11-2; J gene: TRBJ2-2
CDR3 protein: ASSLVGGRTEAF; V gene: TRBV5-1; J gene: TRBJ1-1
CDR3 protein: ASSLVRGALANTGELF; V gene: TRBV11-2; J gene: TRBJ2-2
CDR3 protein: ASSTTPPNPQH; V gene: TRBV6-6; J gene: TRBJ1-5
CDR3 protein: ASSIVDQPQH; V gene: TRBV19; J gene: TRBJ1-5
CDR3 protein: ASSPPLGGQGHTGELF; V gene: TRBV19; J gene: TRBJ2-2
CDR3 protein: ASSGRTGRNEQF; V gene: TRBV11-2; J gene: TRBJ2-1
CDR3 protein: ARSLVVSGAYEQY; V gene: TRBV5-3; J gene: TRBJ2-7
CDR3 protein: ATSSSHPGTSNYYNEQF; V gene: TRBV15; J gene: TRBJ2-1
CDR3 protein: ASSLGQGDTEAF; V gene: TRBV14; J gene: TRBJ1-1
CDR3 protein: ASSPDPGTGSNTGELF; V gene: TRBV5-6; J gene: TRBJ2-2
CDR3 protein: ASSYPSGVTNTEAF; V gene: TRBV6-6; J gene: TRBJ1-1
CDR3 protein: ASSLNVGEQY; V gene: TRBV11-2; J gene: TRBJ2-7
CDR3 protein: ASIPTGSSYEQY; V gene: TRBV7-2; J gene: TRBJ2-7
CDR3 protein: ASSLDGRGLEQY; V gene: TRBV5-1; J gene: TRBJ2-7
CDR3 protein: ASSAGASSYNEQF; V gene: TRBV4-1; J gene: TRBJ2-1
CDR3 protein: SARVNTEAF; V gene: TRBV29-1; J gene: TRBJ1-1
CDR3 protein: AISARGGPSGSVSPDTQY; V gene: TRBV10-3; J gene: TRBJ2-3
CDR3 protein: SVARGGGEQF; V gene: TRBV29-1; J gene: TRBJ2-1
CDR3 protein: ASSLEGDTEAF; V gene: TRBV7-3; J gene: TRBJ1-1
CDR3 protein: AISDGTGTYEQY; V gene: TRBV10-3; J gene: TRBJ2-7
CDR3 protein: ASSLAGTGYEQY; V gene: TRBV5-1; J gene: TRBJ2-7
CDR3 protein: ASSPRLGVEQY; V gene: TRBV2; J gene: TRBJ2-7
CDR3 protein: AWSRDRVYEQY; V gene: TRBV30; J gene: TRBJ2-7
CDR3 protein: ASSFNRDGYEQY; V gene: TRBV11-2; J gene: TRBJ2-7
CDR3 protein: ASSPDGGGYQETQY; V gene: TRBV5-1; J gene: TRBJ2-5
CDR3 protein: ASSGDRQIRDGYT; V gene: TRBV6-1; J gene: TRBJ1-2
CDR3 protein: ASSSGQGGYSEAF; V gene: TRBV19; J gene: TRBJ1-1
CDR3 protein: ASSPPTSGRAVEQF; V gene: TRBV18; J gene: TRBJ2-1
CDR3 protein: ASSAPGSSYNEQF; V gene: TRBV19; J gene: TRBJ2-1
CDR3 protein: ASSLEEGGLYSTDTQY; V gene: TRBV11-3; J gene: TRBJ2-3
CDR3 protein: ASSSRTGTDTQY; V gene: TRBV18; J gene: TRBJ2-3
CDR3 protein: ASSPAAGAGNTIY; V gene: TRBV7-2; J gene: TRBJ1-3
CDR3 protein: ASSLADRAQEQY; V gene: TRBV28; J gene: TRBJ2-7
CDR3 protein: ASSVDVGGRVSDTQY; V gene: TRBV9; J gene: TRBJ2-3
CDR3 protein: ASNIRVSNEKLF; V gene: TRBV2; J gene: TRBJ1-4
CDR3 protein: ASSRRAFREGVDTQY; V gene: TRBV4-2; J gene: TRBJ2-3
CDR3 protein: ASSPQRFYNSPLH; V gene: TRBV11-2; J gene: TRBJ1-6
CDR3 protein: ASSQGIYEQY; V gene: TRBV18; J gene: TRBJ2-7
CDR3 protein: ASSPPTVAHEKLF; V gene: TRBV19; J gene: TRBJ1-4
CDR3 protein: ASSPGPSGTFTDTQY; V gene: TRBV9; J gene: TRBJ2-3
CDR3 protein: ASSLQGGGNQPQH; V gene: TRBV7-2; J gene: TRBJ1-5
CDR3 protein: ASSIDRGTATISPQH; V gene: TRBV19; J gene: TRBJ1-5
CDR3 protein: ASSRVGQGTFYEQY; V gene: TRBV5-4; J gene: TRBJ2-7
CDR3 protein: ASSRTSRRNEQF; V gene: TRBV19; J gene: TRBJ2-1
CDR3 protein: ASSREDPETQY; V gene: TRBV18; J gene: TRBJ2-5
CDR3 protein: ASSPQGSNTEAF; V gene: TRBV18; J gene: TRBJ1-1
CDR3 protein: ASSQDWAVQGTF; V gene: TRBV4-1; J gene: TRBJ1-1
CDR3 protein: SGIQGQLSEAF; V gene: TRBV29-1; J gene: TRBJ1-1
CDR3 protein: ASSPRRDSTGELF; V gene: TRBV18; J gene: TRBJ2-2
CDR3 protein: ASSPQLAGGLGEQF; V gene: TRBV9; J gene: TRBJ2-1
CDR3 protein: ASSFRFTGGGHNEQF; V gene: TRBV5-5; J gene: TRBJ2-1